One sample yielded the 29 T cell receptor beta chains listed below, sequenced in a study of cytomegalovirus exposure and HLA in healthy donors. Using immunoSEQ multiplex PCR, the repertoire was profiled, and TCRdb retains in-frame clones only, with some absent. This repertoire shows over 250,000 clones, around 90% found once; its top ten account for 0.95% to 1.5%. The specimen sequenced was PBMCs. Receptors were obtained from a woman aged 25 to 45 in good health and CMV-seropositive.

The CDR3 sequence is CASSLLDGAGPYEQYF. Here the CDR3 DNA reads TGTGCCAGCAGCTTACTGGACGGAGCCGGTCCCTACGAGCAGTACTTC. The chain uses TRBV7-8 and TRBJ2-7; the D is unclear. The CDR3 is 16 amino acids. From germline, CDR1 is SGHVS and CDR2 FQNEAQ. Trimming took off 2 bases at V and 2 bases at J, with 16 bases between the two ends.

This chain connects TRBV2 to TRBJ1-4, with 7 positions matching TRBD1. J gave up 3 bases and V 7 bases, and 20 bases lay outside the gene matches. Germline V gene data show CDR1 as SNHLY and CDR2 as FYNNEI. The CDR3 has 19 residues. The CDR3 spells CASIPPRDRVRAPNEKLFF. CDR3 DNA: TGTGCCAGCATCCCCCCCCGAGACAGGGTCCGGGCTCCTAATGAAAAACTGTTTTTT.

The rearrangement links TRBV4-3 to TRBJ2-7, with 7 bases that match TRBD2. Per the germline V gene, CDR1 is LGHNA and CDR2 is YSLEER. This CDR3 is 16 amino acids long. V lost 1 base, J lost 1 base, and 7 bases stayed unmatched. CDR3 DNA: TGCGCCAGCAGCCAAGGTTATCCGGGACTATCCTACGAGCAGTACTTC. It encodes CASSQGYPGLSYEQYF.

J is TRBJ1-3 and V is TRBV18; D gene uncertain. Germline V gives CDR1 KGHSH, CDR2 LQKENI. Trimming stripped 3 bases from V and 0 bases from J, with 12 bases between. CDR3 size: 16 residues. As DNA, the CDR3 is TGTGCCAGCTCACCCCTACACCGAGACTCTGGAAACACCATATATTTT. Its translation is CASSPLHRDSGNTIYF.

V usage is TRBV28 and J usage is TRBJ2-7; tentative D call: TRBD2 (5 bases). CDR3 length equals 15 residues. The germline V gene encodes CDR1 MDHEN and CDR2 SYDVKM. Trimming stripped 8 bases from V and 0 bases from J, with 17 bases between. The CDR3, as DNA: TGTGCCAGCTGGCGGAGGACCCCCCTCTCCTACGAGCAGTACTTC. This gives the protein CASWRRTPLSYEQYF.

This clone has just one count. The gene calls are TRBV5-1 and TRBJ2-1; 10 positions agree with TRBD2. CDR1 and CDR2 from the germline V gene are SGHRS and YFSETQ. The CDR3 has 15 amino acids. V shed 3 bases, J shed 4 bases, and the junction held 4 bases outside the gene matches. The chain's CDR3 is CASSSGLAPYNEQFF. In nucleotides, the CDR3 is TGCGCCAGCAGCTCGGGACTAGCGCCTTACAATGAGCAGTTCTTC. Full variable domain (outside the CDR3, taken from reference TRBV5-1 and TRBJ2-1): KAGVTQTPRYLIKTRGQQVTLSCSPISGHRSVSWYQQTPGQGLQFLFEYFSETQRNKGNFPGRFSGRQFSNSRSEMNVSTLELGDSALYLCASSSGLAPYNEQFFGPGTRLTVL.

The chain combines TRBV5-1 with TRBJ1-1; D not resolved. Germline V lookup: CDR1 SGHRS, CDR2 YFSETQ. V was cut by 0 bases and J by 1 base, with 4 bases left in between. CDR3 size: 13 residues. Written as DNA, the CDR3 is TGCGCCAGCAGCTTGGGGAGGAACACTGAAGCTTTCTTT. Its protein product is CASSLGRNTEAFF.

This chain connects TRBV19 to TRBJ2-5; D remains unclear. Germline V lookup: CDR1 LNHDA, CDR2 SQIVND (reference sequence). There are 13 residues in the CDR3. V lost 2 bases and J 1 base, leaving 5 bases between the germline ends. CDR3 sequence (DNA): TGTGCCAGTAGTATAATCGGCCAAGAGACCCAGTACTTC. Translating it yields CASSIIGQETQYF.

In nucleotides, the CDR3 is TGTGCCAGCAGTGAGTTAGGTTACGAGCAGTACTTC. It encodes CASSELGYEQYF. This rearrangement joins TRBV6-5 to TRBJ2-7; D is unclear. The CDR3 is 12 residues long. Looked up from germline, CDR1 is MNHEY and CDR2 is SVGAGI. The V gene lost 5 bases and the J gene lost 4 bases, with 9 bases spanning the gap.

This clone was seen only once. The chain is built from TRBV9 and TRBJ1-2; D perhaps matches TRBD1 (5 bases). Trimming pared 10 bases from V and 4 bases from J, leaving 17 bases between. This CDR3 region has 13 residues. Germline CDR1 and CDR2: SGDLS and YYNGEE. The CDR3 DNA follows: TGTGCCTCCACCGGGGGAGAGGGCTATGGCTACACCTTC. Translation: CASTGGEGYGYTF. Using reference TRBV9 and TRBJ1-2 for the parts outside the CDR3, the full variable domain is DSGVTQTPKHLITATGQRVTLRCSPRSGDLSVYWYQQSLDQGLQFLIQYYNGEERAKGNILERFSAQQFPDLHSELNLSSLELGDSALYFCASTGGEGYGYTFGSGTRLTVV.

The gene calls are TRBV30 and TRBJ1-2, with TRBD1 identical over 9 bases. Germline V gene sequence: CDR1 GTSNPN, CDR2 SVGIG (reference sequence). The V segment lost 4 bases and the J segment 1 base; nucleotides outside the gene matches: 10. This CDR3 spans 16 amino acids. This CDR3 is CAWTTWGDRVNYGYTF. DNA for the CDR3: TGTGCCTGGACCACTTGGGGGGACAGGGTTAACTATGGCTACACCTTC. Full variable domain (outside the CDR3, taken from reference TRBV30 and TRBJ1-2): SQTIHQWPATLVQPVGSPLSLECTVEGTSNPNLYWYRQAAGRGLQLLFYSVGIGQISSEVPQNLSASRPQDRQFILSSKKLLLSDSGFYLCAWTTWGDRVNYGYTFGSGTRLTVV.

The chain recombines TRBV28 with TRBJ2-7, with a tentative D call TRBD1 (5 bases). Trimming removed 3 bases from V and 4 bases from J, with 10 bases in between. CDR3 length: 13 amino acids. Looked up from germline, CDR1 is MDHEN and CDR2 is SYDVKM. The CDR3 region has the DNA TGTGCCAGCAGTTTGGGCGGACAATACGAGCAGTACTTC. Translation gives CASSLGGQYEQYF.

This clone was found once. The chain joins TRBV6-5 to TRBJ1-1, with a weak D call TRBD1 (6 bases). V lost 6 bases and J 0 bases, leaving 14 bases between the germline ends. This CDR3 has 15 amino acids. Per germline, CDR1 MNHEY and CDR2 SVGAGI. CDR3 amino acids: CASSPETGLNTEAFF. The CDR3, as DNA: TGTGCCAGCAGCCCTGAGACAGGTTTGAACACTGAAGCTTTCTTT.

This clone was observed a few times. V and J are TRBV29-1 and TRBJ1-2; D remains ambiguous. The CDR3 sequence is 11 residues long. In germline, CDR1 is SQVTM, CDR2 ANQGSEA. Trimming pared 6 bases from V and 4 bases from J, leaving 9 bases between. The CDR3: CSVRDGYGYTF. CDR3 DNA sequence: TGCAGCGTGAGGGATGGCTATGGCTACACCTTC.

The chain recombines TRBV28 with TRBJ2-7, with no clear D. The germline V gene encodes CDR1 MDHEN and CDR2 SYDVKM. The CDR3 sequence is 16 residues long. Trimming took 5 bases from V and 0 from J, leaving 17 bases between them. CDR3 amino acids: CASSPPPRRASYEQYF. CDR3 DNA: TGTGCCAGCAGTCCGCCCCCTCGTAGGGCCTCCTACGAGCAGTACTTC. Based on the CDR3 plus reference TRBV28 and TRBJ2-7, the full variable domain is DVKVTQSSRYLVKRTGEKVFLECVQDMDHENMFWYRQDPGLGLRLIYFSYDVKMKEKGDIPEGYSVSREKKERFSLILESASTNQTSMYLCASSPPPRRASYEQYFGPGTRLTVT.

By sample fraction, this clone is medium-sized. CDR3 DNA sequence: TGTGCCAGCACTCCGGGGGACACCATATATTTT. It specifies CASTPGDTIYF. The chain combines TRBV25-1 with TRBJ1-3; D perhaps matches TRBD1 (5 bases). Per the germline V gene, CDR1 is MGHDK and CDR2 is SYGVNS. The CDR3 totals 11 residues. V was shortened by 7 bases and J by 8 bases, with 9 bases between the two germline ends.

The gene calls are TRBV30 and TRBJ1-1, with D tentatively TRBD1 (6 bases). There are 14 residues in the CDR3. Trimming left V 5 bases short and J 4 bases short, with 17 bases between. CDR1 is GTSNPN, CDR2 SVGIG, per germline (reference sequence). The CDR3 sequence: CAWVPYWGPTEAFF. The CDR3, as DNA: TGTGCCTGGGTTCCCTACTGGGGGCCCACTGAAGCTTTCTTT.

This clone has just one count. At the DNA level, this CDR3 is encoded by other sequences in the same sample as well. The rearrangement uses TRBV4-3 and TRBJ1-1; D unresolved. V shed 1 base and J shed 1 base, with 4 bases lying between them. Germline V gene sequence: CDR1 LGHNA, CDR2 YSLEER. The CDR3 loop spans 13 amino acids. The CDR3 region has the DNA TGCGCCAGCAGCCAAGGACAGAACACTGAAGCTTTCTTT. It yields the protein CASSQGQNTEAFF.

CDR3 DNA sequence: TGTGCCAGCAGTGAACCCGGACTAGCGGACGCCAAAAACATTCAGTACTTC. The encoded protein is CASSEPGLADAKNIQYF. The chain employs TRBV2 and TRBJ2-4, with 10 bases lining up with TRBD2. CDR1 and CDR2 (germline): SNHLY, FYNNEI. V lost 2 bases to trimming and J lost 1 base; unmatched junction nucleotides: 5. The CDR3 is 17 residues long.

The V gene is TRBV6-5, the J gene TRBJ2-3; unclear D gene. CDR1 is MNHEY and CDR2 is SVGAGI in the germline V gene. V gave up 6 bases and J gave up 4 bases, with 5 bases separating them. The CDR3 is made up of 11 amino acids. The DNA of the CDR3 is TGTGCCAGCAGGGTGGCAGATACGCAGTATTTT. This codes for CASRVADTQYF.

The CDR3 region has the DNA TGTGCCAGCAGCGTAGCTACGGGACAGGGGACAGATACGCAGTATTTT. It yields the protein CASSVATGQGTDTQYF. The rearrangement uses TRBV9 and TRBJ2-3, with 10 positions matching TRBD1. Germline CDR1 is SGDLS and CDR2 is YYNGEE. The length of the CDR3 is 16 residues. V shed 0 bases and J 3 bases; nucleotides not matched to a gene: 4.

For this clone: The same CDR3 can be traced to other DNA sequences in this sample. V gene TRBV2 combines with J gene TRBJ2-2; D is unclear. CDR1 is SNHLY, CDR2 FYNNEI, per germline. The CDR3 runs to 11 residues. V lost 6 bases and J lost 2, with 1 base in between. The CDR3 loop is CASRNTGELFF. The DNA of the CDR3 is TGTGCCAGCAGAAACACCGGGGAGCTGTTTTTT.

The chain combines TRBV4-3 with TRBJ1-1, with D tentatively TRBD1 (5 bases). V lost 4 bases to trimming and J lost 11 bases, with 23 bases between them. The length of the CDR3 is 15 residues. CDR1 LGHNA and CDR2 YSLEER come from the germline V gene. The CDR3 region is CASSPLPGPTRRAFF. DNA for the CDR3: TGCGCCAGCAGCCCTCTACCGGGGCCTACCCGTAGGGCTTTCTTT.

This chain joins TRBV7-2 and TRBJ2-5; 7 bases agree with TRBD2. Per the germline V gene, CDR1 is SGHTA and CDR2 is FQGNSA. There are 14 residues in the CDR3. Trimming took 3 bases from V and 5 from J; bases not matched to a gene: 6. The CDR3 coding sequence is TGTGCCAGCAGCTTCTCTCGGGGGGAGGAGACCCAGTACTTC. It translates to CASSFSRGEETQYF.

The rearrangement uses TRBV6-5 and TRBJ2-7, with D maybe TRBD1 (6 bases). This CDR3 comprises 14 residues. Trimming took 5 bases from V and 1 from J, leaving 12 bases between them. From germline, CDR1 is MNHEY and CDR2 SVGAGI. The CDR3 is CASSRRGDSYEQYF. In nucleotides, the CDR3 is TGTGCCAGCAGTCGCAGGGGCGATTCCTACGAGCAGTACTTC.

The chain couples TRBV7-6 to TRBJ1-1, with D possibly matching TRBD1 (6 bases). The germline gives CDR1 SGHVS, CDR2 FNYEAQ. CDR3 length: 14 amino acids. V was shortened by 5 bases and J by 2 bases, with 12 bases between the two germline ends. The CDR3 bases are TGTGCCAGCAGCCGGGGGGGGGCCAACACTGAAGCTTTCTTT. This sequence encodes CASSRGGANTEAFF.

This chain links TRBV27 with TRBJ2-5; D uncertain. CDR1 MNHEY and CDR2 SMNVEV come from the germline V gene (reference sequence). This CDR3 contains 14 residues. The V gene lost 6 bases and the J gene lost 4 bases, with 15 bases spanning the gap. As DNA, the CDR3 is TGTGCCAGCAGCCCAGAAGGTTTGCGAGAGACCCAGTACTTC. Protein sequence: CASSPEGLRETQYF.

This clone appeared a single time. The CDR3 sequence: CASSPPPLGLAETDTQYF. CDR3 DNA: TGTGCCAGCAGCCCGCCACCACTTGGACTAGCGGAAACAGATACGCAGTATTTT. The V gene is TRBV7-9, the J gene TRBJ2-3, with 10 bases aligning to TRBD2. The length of the CDR3 is 18 residues. Per the germline V gene, CDR1 is SEHNR and CDR2 is FQNEAQ (reference sequence). The V gene end was trimmed by 5 bases and the J gene end by 3 bases; junction bases not matched to a gene: 14. Looking up the rest from reference TRBV7-9 and TRBJ2-3 gives the full variable domain: DTGVSQNPRHKITKRGQNVTFRCDPISEHNRLYWYRQTLGQGPEFLTYFQNEAQLEKSRLLSDRFSAERPKGSFSTLEIQRTEQGDSAMYLCASSPPPLGLAETDTQYFGPGTRLTVL.

The CDR3 reads CASSLGLAGAYEQYF. CDR3 bases: TGTGCCAGCAGCTTAGGTTTAGCGGGGGCCTACGAGCAGTACTTC. This chain connects TRBV13 to TRBJ2-7; 9 bases align to TRBD2. The CDR3 loop spans 15 amino acids. Trimming cost V 0 bases and J 2 bases; bases outside gene matches: 2. CDR1 is PRHDT, CDR2 FYEKMQ, per germline (reference sequence).